The T cell receptor (beta chain) under discussion was sequenced for a study of cutaneous CD30+ T cell lymphoproliferative disorder and hepatitis E (dated by TCRdb to the late 2010s). CDR1 KGHSH and CDR2 LQKENI are derived from the germline V gene. The CDR3 runs 17 amino acids, cysteine and phenylalanine included. Of the read, only the CDR3 DNA is kept; its 51 bases are in frame from base 1. V has 3 bases trimmed and J has 7 bases trimmed; junction bases matching no gene number 14. About this clone: Its antigen is not yet known. The input lacks base qualities; no much larger clone sits a single base away.

The library was generated by the immunoSEQ multiplex PCR assay. Drawn from immuneACCESS, this table holds only the in-frame rearrangements with V and J called that TCRdb kept. Clones are partly lost; checked studies trace under half to an unresolved V gene and leave the rest unexplained. Here the sample has several thousand clones; less than 80% occur a single time. The ten largest clones add up to under 1.4% of the sample. This TCR came from a human donor with a cutaneous T cell lymphoproliferative disorder associated with hepatitis E virus. The material sequenced was blood. The rearranged chain carries TRBV18 and TRBJ2-2; 7 nucleotides in the junction match TRBD1. The nucleotide sequence reads TGTGCCAGCTCACCTCGGAAGGGGGCGACGTCGGGCGGGGAGCTGTTTTTT. This codes for CASSPRKGATSGGELFF.